This TCR beta chain was sequenced in a study of identical twins. TCRdb re-analysed the 5' RACE reads in MiXCR, keeping a single row per CDR3 protein. In the table there are around 680,000 distinct CDR3 sequences, around 8.3% of which are singletons. This clonotype was counted between two and nine times. As yet, its antigen is unknown. The study, taken as a whole, reports: Findings depended on cross-sectional statistics rather than tracking the same donors.

Trimming left V 4 bases short and J 8 bases short, with 17 bases between. The germline gives CDR1 LGHDT, CDR2 YNNKEL (reference sequence). This CDR3 comprises 14 residues. These same data were also listed under a study on yellow fever vaccine responses in identical twins.

V is TRBV3-1 and J is TRBJ1-2; D call uncertain. The source is a woman younger than 35 in good health. The sequenced sample consisted of PBMCs. DNA of the CDR3: TGTGCCAGCAGCCGGATCCAGGACCGGTCGGGCTACACCTTC. Protein product: CASSRIQDRSGYTF. Combining the CDR3 with reference TRBV3-1 and TRBJ1-2 gives the whole variable domain DTAVSQTPKYLVTQMGNDKSIKCEQNLGHDTMYWYKQDSKKFLKIMFSYNNKELIINETVPNRFSPKSPDKAHLNLHINSLELGDSAVYFCASSRIQDRSGYTFGSGTRLTVV.